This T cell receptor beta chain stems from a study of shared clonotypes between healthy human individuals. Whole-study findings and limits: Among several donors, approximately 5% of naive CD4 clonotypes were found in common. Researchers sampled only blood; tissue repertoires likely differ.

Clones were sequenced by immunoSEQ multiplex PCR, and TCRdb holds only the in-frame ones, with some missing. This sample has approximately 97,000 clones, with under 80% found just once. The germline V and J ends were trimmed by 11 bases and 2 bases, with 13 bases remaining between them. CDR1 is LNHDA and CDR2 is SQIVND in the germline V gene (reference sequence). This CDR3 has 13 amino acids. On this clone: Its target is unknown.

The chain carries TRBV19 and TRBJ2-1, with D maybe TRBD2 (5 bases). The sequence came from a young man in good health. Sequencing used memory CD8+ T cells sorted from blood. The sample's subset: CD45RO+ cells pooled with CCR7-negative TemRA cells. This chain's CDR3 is CAVRWGAYNEQFF. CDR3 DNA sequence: TGTGCCGTGAGGTGGGGAGCCTACAATGAGCAGTTCTTC.